This T cell receptor beta chain was sequenced during a study of blood T cell repertoires in COVID-19. Study-level information: Specimens from acute and convalescent COVID-19 originated in the United States, Italy and Spain. The cDNA or gDNA used as material had been derived from T cells, B-cell-depleted T cells, or PBMCs.

Germline trimming cut 4 bases from V and 0 bases from J; bases unmatched to any gene: 1. The germline V gene has CDR1 SGHTA and CDR2 FQGNSA. This CDR3 region has 14 residues. Seattle-derived patients entered the study during active infection and were followed longitudinally. As originally analysed: From reference gene primer amplification, estimates of nucleated cell counts were derived. Method: immunoSEQ multiplex PCR; TCRdb's copy keeps in-frame clones and lacks some. That table is the source of V, J and clone size, and D and trimming were worked out from the DNA. The sample has just over 250,000 clones; roughly 88% are singletons.

Material: peripheral blood. V is TRBV7-2 and J is TRBJ1-1, with 8 bases identical to TRBD1. The TCR was taken from a woman aged 70-85 years with COVID-19, enrolled during active disease. For the CDR3, the DNA is TGTGCCAGCAGCTCGACAGGGGTGAACACTGAAGCTTTCTTT. It translates to CASSSTGVNTEAFF. Full variable domain (outside the CDR3, taken from reference TRBV7-2 and TRBJ1-1): GAGVSQSPSNKVTEKGKDVELRCDPISGHTALYWYRQSLGQGLEFLIYFQGNSAPDKSGLPSDRFSAERTGGSVSTLTIQRTQQEDSAVYLCASSSTGVNTEAFFGQGTRLTVV.